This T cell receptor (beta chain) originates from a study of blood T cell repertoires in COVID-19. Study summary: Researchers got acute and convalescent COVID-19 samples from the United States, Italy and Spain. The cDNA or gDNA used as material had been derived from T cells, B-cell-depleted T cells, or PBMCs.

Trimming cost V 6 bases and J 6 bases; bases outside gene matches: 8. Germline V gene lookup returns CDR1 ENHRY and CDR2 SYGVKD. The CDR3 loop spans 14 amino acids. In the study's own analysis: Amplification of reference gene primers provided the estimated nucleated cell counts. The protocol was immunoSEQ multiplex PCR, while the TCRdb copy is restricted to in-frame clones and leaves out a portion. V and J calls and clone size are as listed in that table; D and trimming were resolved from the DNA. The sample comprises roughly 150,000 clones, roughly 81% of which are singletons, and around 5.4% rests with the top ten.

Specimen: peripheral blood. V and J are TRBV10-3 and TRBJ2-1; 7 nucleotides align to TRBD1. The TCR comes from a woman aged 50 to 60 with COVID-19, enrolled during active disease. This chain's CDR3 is CAIRDRSEANEQFF. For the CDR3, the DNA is TGTGCCATCAGGGACAGGTCCGAAGCCAATGAGCAGTTCTTC.